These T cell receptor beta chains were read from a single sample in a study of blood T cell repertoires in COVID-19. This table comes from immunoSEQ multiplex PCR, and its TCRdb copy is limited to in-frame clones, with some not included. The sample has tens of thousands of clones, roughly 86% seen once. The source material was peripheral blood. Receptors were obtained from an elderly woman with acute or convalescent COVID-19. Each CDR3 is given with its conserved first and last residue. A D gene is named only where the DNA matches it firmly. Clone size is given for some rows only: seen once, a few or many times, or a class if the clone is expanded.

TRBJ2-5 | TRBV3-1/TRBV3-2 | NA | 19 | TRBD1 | CASSQPRTGGTRGQETQYF | TGTGCCAGCAGCCAACCCCGGACAGGGGGAACCCGGGGGCAAGAGACCCAGTACTTC
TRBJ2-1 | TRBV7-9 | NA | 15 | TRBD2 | CASSLSRPGGNEQFF | TGTGCCAGCAGCTTATCCCGCCCGGGGGGCAATGAGCAGTTCTTC
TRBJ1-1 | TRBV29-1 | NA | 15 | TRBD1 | CSVEDPDRGNTEAFF | TGCAGCGTTGAAGACCCGGACAGGGGGAACACTGAAGCTTTCTTT
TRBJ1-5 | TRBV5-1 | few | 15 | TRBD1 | CASRRGTGENQPQHF | TGCGCCAGCAGGAGGGGAACAGGGGAGAATCAGCCCCAGCATTTT
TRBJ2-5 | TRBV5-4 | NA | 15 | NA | CASSLRGGGGETQYF | TGTGCCAGCAGCTTGCGGGGAGGGGGAGGCGAGACCCAGTACTTC
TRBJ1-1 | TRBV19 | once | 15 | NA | CATCPYPGQNTEAFF | TGTGCCACCTGCCCCTATCCGGGACAGAACACTGAAGCTTTCTTT
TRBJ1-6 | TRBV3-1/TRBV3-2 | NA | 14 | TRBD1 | CASSKTDRSSPLHF | TGTGCCAGCAGCAAGACGGACAGGAGCTCACCCCTCCACTTT
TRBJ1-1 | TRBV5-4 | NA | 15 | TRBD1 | CASSTTGTGLTEAFF | TGTGCCAGCAGCACCACCGGGACAGGGCTCACTGAAGCTTTCTTT
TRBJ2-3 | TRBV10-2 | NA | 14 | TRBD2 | CASMVSGSTDTQYF | TGCGCCAGCATGGTTAGCGGGAGTACAGATACGCAGTATTTT
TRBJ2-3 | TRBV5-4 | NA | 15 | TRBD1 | CASSLPGQGAGTQYF | TGTGCCAGCAGCTTGCCGGGGCAGGGGGCAGGTACGCAGTATTTT
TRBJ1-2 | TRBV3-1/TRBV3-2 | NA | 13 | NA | CASSQVQSYGYTF | TGTGCCAGCAGCCAAGTGCAGTCCTATGGCTACACCTTC
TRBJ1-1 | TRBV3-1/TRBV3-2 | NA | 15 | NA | CASSQGSAADTEAFF | TGTGCCAGCAGCCAAGGTAGCGCAGCTGACACTGAAGCTTTCTTT
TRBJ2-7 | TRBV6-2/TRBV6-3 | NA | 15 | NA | CASSYKLMNSYEQYF | TGTGCCAGCAGTTATAAGCTCATGAACTCCTACGAGCAGTACTTC
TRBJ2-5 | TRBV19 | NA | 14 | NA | CASSLGTFGETQYF | TGTGCCAGTAGTCTCGGGACATTCGGGGAGACCCAGTACTTC
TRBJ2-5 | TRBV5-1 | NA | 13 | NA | CASSFAGGETQYF | TGCGCCAGCAGCTTCGCAGGGGGGGAGACCCAGTACTTC
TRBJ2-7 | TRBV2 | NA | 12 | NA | CASSKGVHEQYF | TGTGCCAGCAGTAAGGGAGTCCACGAGCAGTACTTC
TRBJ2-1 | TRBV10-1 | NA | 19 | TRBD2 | CAPEKTGTSGGSSYNEQFF | TGCGCCCCGGAAAAAACGGGGACTAGCGGGGGTAGCTCCTACAATGAGCAGTTCTTC
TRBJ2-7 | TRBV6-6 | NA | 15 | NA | CASSYYNFQGYEQYF | TGTGCCAGCAGTTACTACAACTTTCAGGGATACGAGCAGTACTTC
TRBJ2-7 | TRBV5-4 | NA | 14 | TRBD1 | CASSFKGAPYEQYF | TGTGCCAGCAGCTTCAAGGGGGCCCCCTACGAGCAGTACTTC
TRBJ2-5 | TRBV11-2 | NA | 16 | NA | CASSPRQDTSQETQYF | TGTGCCAGCAGCCCGAGACAGGATACTTCCCAAGAGACCCAGTACTTC
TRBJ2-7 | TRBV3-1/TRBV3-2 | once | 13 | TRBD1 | CASSPRDRGRQYF | TGTGCCAGCAGCCCCCGGGACAGGGGAAGGCAGTACTTC
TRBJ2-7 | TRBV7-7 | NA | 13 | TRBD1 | CASSRDREGEQYF | TGTGCCAGCAGTCGGGACAGGGAAGGGGAGCAGTACTTC
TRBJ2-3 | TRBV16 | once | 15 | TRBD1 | CASSHGDRIHYTQYF | TGTGCCAGCAGCCATGGGGACAGGATCCATTATACGCAGTATTTT
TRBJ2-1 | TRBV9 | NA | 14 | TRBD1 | CASSVEFSGQGDVF | TGTGCCAGCAGCGTAGAATTTTCGGGACAGGGGGACGTCTTC
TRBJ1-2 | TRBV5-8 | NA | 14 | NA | CASSPGGRNYGYTF | TGTGCCAGCAGCCCGGGGGGCAGAAACTATGGCTACACCTTC
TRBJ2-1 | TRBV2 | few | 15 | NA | CASSPRGGTYNEQFF | TGTGCCAGCAGTCCCCGCGGGGGCACCTACAATGAGCAGTTCTTC
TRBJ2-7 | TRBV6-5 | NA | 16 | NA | CASSYRLDSGEWEQYF | TGTGCCAGCAGTTACCGACTGGACTCAGGGGAGTGGGAGCAGTACTTC
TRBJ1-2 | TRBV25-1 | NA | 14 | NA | CASSEPGGRYGYTF | TGTGCCAGCAGTGAACCGGGAGGTCGGTATGGCTACACCTTC